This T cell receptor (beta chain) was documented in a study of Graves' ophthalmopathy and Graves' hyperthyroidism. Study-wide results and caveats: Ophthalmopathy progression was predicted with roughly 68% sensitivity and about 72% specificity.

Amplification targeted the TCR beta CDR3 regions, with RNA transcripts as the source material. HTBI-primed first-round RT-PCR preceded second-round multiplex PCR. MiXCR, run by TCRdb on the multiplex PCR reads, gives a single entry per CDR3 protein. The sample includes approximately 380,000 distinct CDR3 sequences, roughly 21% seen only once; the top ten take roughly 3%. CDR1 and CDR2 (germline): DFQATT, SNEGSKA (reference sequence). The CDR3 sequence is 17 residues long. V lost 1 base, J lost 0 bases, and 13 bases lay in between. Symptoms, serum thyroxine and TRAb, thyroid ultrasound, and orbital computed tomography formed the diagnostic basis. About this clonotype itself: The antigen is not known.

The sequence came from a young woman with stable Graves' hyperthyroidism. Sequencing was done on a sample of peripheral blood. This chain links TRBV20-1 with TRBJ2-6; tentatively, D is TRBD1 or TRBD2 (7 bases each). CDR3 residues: CSARAFRGGSGANVLTF. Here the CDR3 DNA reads TGCAGTGCTAGAGCCTTCAGGGGGGGCTCTGGGGCCAACGTCCTGACTTTC.